This T cell receptor beta chain was identified in a study of T cells in Graves' hyperthyroidism and ophthalmopathy. This clonotype was seen a handful of times. RNA transcripts gave rise to amplified TCR beta CDR3 regions. The primer set for the first-round RT-PCR of the TCR CDR3 was HTBI. TCRdb independently ran MiXCR on the multiplex PCR reads; one entry per CDR3 protein. The table shows 340,000 or so distinct CDR3 sequences, with around 17% occurring only once. Germline V gene data show CDR1 as SGHKS and CDR2 as YYEKEE (reference sequence). CDR3 size: 11 residues. V lost 2 bases to trimming and J lost 13 bases, with 10 bases between them.

The chain links TRBV5-5 to TRBJ2-4, with D uncertain. Source material: blood. The sequence came from a man aged 30-40 years with Graves' hyperthyroidism. Written as DNA, the CDR3 is TGTGCCAGCAGCTTTCCTGGTATCCAGTACTTC. Protein sequence: CASSFPGIQYF.